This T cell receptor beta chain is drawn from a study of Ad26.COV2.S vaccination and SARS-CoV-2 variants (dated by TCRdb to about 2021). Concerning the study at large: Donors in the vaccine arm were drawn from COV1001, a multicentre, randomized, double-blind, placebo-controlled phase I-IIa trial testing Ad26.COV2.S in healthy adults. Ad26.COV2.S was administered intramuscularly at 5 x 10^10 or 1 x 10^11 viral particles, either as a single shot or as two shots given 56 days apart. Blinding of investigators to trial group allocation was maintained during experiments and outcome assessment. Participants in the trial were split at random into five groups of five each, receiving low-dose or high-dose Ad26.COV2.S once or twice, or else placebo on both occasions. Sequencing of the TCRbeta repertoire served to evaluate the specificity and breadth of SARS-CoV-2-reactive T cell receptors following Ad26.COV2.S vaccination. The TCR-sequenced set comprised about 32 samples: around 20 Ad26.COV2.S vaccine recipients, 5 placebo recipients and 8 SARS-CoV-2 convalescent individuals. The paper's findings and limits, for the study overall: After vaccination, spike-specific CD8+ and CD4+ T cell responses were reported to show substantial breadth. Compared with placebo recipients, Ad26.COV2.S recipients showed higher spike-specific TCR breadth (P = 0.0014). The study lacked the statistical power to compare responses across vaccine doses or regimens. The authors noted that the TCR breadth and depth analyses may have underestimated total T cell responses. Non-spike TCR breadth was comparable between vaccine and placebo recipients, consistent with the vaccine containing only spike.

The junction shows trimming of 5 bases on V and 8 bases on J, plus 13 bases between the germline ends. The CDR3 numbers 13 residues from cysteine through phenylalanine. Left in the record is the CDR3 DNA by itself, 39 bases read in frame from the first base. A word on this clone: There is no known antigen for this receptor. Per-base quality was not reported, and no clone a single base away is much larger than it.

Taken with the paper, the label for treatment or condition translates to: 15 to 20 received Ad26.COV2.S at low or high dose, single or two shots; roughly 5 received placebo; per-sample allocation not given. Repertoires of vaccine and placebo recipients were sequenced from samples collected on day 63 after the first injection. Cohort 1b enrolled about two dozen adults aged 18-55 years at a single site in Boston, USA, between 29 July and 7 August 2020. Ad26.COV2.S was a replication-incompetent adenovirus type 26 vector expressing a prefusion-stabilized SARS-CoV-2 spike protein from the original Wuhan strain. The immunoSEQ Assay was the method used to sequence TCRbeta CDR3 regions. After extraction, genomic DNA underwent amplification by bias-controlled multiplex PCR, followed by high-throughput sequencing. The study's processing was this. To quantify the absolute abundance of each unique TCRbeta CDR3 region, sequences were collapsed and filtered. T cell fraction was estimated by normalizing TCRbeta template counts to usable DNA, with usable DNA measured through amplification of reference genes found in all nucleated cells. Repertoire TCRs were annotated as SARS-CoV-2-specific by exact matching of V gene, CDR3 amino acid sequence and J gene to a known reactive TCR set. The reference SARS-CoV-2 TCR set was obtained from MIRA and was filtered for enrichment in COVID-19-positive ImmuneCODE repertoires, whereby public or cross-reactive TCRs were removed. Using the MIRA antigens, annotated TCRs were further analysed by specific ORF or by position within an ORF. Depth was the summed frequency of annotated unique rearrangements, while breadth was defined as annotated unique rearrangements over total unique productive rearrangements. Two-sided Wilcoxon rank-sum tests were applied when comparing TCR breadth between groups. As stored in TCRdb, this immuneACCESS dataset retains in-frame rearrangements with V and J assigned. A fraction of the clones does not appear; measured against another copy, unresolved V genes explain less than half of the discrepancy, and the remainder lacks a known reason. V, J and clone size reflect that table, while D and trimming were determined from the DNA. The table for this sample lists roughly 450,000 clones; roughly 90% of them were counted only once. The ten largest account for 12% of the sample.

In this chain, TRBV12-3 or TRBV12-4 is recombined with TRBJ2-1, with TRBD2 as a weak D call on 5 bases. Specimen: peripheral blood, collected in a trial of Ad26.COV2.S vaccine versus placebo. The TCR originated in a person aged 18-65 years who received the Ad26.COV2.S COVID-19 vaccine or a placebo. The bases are TGTGCCAGCAGTGTGGACTCGGACGATGAGCAGTTCTTC. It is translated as CASSVDSDDEQFF.